Detailed here is one T cell receptor beta chain. The data originate from a study of blood T cell repertoires in COVID-19. Study in general: COVID-19 samples, acute and convalescent, were from the United States, Italy and Spain. PBMCs, B-cell-depleted T cells, or T cells provided the cDNA or gDNA that made up the material.

In the study's own analysis: Nucleated cell number was recorded as an estimate derived from reference gene primer amplification. TCRdb keeps only in-frame clones here, not all; method: immunoSEQ multiplex PCR. That table supplies the V and J calls and clone size; D and trimming were determined from the DNA. This sample has about 210,000 clones, with about 91% found just once. This clonotype was sampled from a young man with acute or convalescent COVID-19. Sequencing input: peripheral blood.

The CDR3 protein is CASKLPSLNTEAFF. Written as DNA, the CDR3 is TGTGCCAGCAAATTACCTAGCTTGAACACTGAAGCTTTCTTT. This chain links TRBV13 with TRBJ1-1, with D hard to call. There are 14 residues in the CDR3. Germline CDR1 PRHDT, CDR2 FYEKMQ (reference sequence). V was pared by 7 bases and J by 0 bases, with 12 bases between.